This TCR beta chain was observed in a study of cytomegalovirus exposure and HLA in healthy donors. Study details: Unique TCR beta sequences numbering 120 million or so came from some 200 million T cells in an earlier analysis.

J gave up 5 bases and V 2 bases, and 7 bases lay outside the gene matches. The CDR3 is 15 residues long. The germline gives CDR1 SGHTA, CDR2 FQGNSA. The PCR used 60 Vbeta and 13 Jbeta primers. Data came from immunoSEQ multiplex PCR; TCRdb stores just in-frame clones and leaves some out. This sample carries tens of thousands of clones, approximately 72% of them seen once, and the ten largest clones take less than 3.5%. Sample: PBMCs. This TCR was sampled from a woman in her twenties or thirties in good health and CMV-seronegative. The V and J genes are TRBV7-2 and TRBJ1-2, with 8 bases aligning to TRBD1. In DNA form, the CDR3 reads TGTGCCAGCAGCTTATTTTTGGGACAGGCTTATGGCTACACCTTC. Translation: CASSLFLGQAYGYTF.